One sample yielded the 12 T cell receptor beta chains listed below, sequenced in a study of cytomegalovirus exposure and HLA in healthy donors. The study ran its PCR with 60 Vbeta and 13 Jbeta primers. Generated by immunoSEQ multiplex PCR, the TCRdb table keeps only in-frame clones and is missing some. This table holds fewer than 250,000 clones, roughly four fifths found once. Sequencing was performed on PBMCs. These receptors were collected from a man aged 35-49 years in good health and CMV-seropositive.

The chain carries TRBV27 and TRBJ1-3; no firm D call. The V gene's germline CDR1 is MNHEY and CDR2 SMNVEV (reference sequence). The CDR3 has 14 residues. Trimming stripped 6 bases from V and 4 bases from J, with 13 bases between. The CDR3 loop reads CASRQEGPGNTIYF. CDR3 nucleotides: TGTGCCAGCAGACAAGAGGGTCCCGGAAACACCATATATTTT.

The CDR3 DNA is TGTGCAAGTCGCCTGCTGTTTTTT. Translating it yields CASRLLFF. The chain carries TRBV12-2 and TRBJ1-4. TRBV12-2 is a documented pseudogene. CDR3 length equals 8 residues.

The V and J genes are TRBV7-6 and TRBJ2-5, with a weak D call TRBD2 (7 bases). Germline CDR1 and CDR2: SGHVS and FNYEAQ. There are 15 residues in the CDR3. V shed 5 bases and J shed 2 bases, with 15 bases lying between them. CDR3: CASSPNEGGQETQYF. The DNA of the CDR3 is TGTGCCAGCAGCCCCAACGAGGGGGGGCAAGAGACCCAGTACTTC. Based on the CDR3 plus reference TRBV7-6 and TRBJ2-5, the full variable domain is GAGVSQSPRYKVTKRGQDVALRCDPISGHVSLYWYRQALGQGPEFLTYFNYEAQQDKSGLPNDRFSAERPEGSISTLTIQRTEQRDSAMYRCASSPNEGGQETQYFGPGTRLLVL.

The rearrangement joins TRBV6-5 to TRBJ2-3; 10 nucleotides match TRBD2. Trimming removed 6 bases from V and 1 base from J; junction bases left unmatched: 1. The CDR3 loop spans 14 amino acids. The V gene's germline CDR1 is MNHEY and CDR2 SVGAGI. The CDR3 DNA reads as TGTGCCAGCAGAACTAGCGGGGGCACAGATACGCAGTATTTT. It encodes CASRTSGGTDTQYF.

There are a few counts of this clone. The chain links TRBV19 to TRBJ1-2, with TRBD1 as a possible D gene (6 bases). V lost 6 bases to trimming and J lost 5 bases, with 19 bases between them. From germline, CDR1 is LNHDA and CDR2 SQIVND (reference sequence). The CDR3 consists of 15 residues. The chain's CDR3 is CASRREGRGDYGYTF. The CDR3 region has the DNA TGTGCCAGTAGACGGGAGGGCAGGGGCGATTATGGCTACACCTTC.

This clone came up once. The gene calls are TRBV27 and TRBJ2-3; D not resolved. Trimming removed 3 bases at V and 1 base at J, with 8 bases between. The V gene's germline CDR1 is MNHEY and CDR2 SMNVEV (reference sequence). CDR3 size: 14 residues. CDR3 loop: CASSFARRTDTQYF. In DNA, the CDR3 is TGTGCCAGCAGTTTTGCGCGGCGCACAGATACGCAGTATTTT.

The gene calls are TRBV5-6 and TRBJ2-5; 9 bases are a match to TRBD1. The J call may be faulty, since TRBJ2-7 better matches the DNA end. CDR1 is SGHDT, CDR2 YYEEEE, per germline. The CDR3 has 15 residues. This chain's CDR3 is CASSQTGTGTYEQYF. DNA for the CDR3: TGTGCCAGCAGCCAAACCGGGACAGGGACCTACGAGCAGTACTTC.

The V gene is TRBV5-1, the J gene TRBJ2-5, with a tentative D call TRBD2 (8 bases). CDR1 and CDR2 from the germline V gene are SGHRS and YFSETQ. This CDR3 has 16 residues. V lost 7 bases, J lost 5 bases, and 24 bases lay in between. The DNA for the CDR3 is TGCGCCAGCCTCTCCAAGACGGGAGGGGGCGAGGAGACCCAGTACTTC. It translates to CASLSKTGGGEETQYF.

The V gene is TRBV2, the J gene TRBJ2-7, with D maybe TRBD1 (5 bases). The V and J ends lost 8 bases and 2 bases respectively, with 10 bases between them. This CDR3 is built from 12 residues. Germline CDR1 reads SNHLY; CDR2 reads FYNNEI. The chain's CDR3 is CASQGNTYEQYF. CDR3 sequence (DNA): TGTGCCAGCCAGGGTAATACCTACGAGCAGTACTTC.

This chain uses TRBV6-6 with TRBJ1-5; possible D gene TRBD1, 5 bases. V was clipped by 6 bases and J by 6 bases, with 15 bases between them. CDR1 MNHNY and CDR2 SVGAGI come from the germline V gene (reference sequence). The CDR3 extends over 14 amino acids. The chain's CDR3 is CASRPRAGLQPQHF. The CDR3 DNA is TGTGCCAGCAGACCACGGGCAGGGCTTCAGCCCCAGCATTTT.

CDR3 sequence reads: CASSSNSALAAFF. CDR3 sequence (DNA): TGTGCCAGCAGTTCAAACAGTGCTTTGGCGGCTTTCTTT. The rearrangement links TRBV6-6 to TRBJ1-1; D uncertain. CDR3 length: 13 amino acids. V lost 4 bases and J lost 11, with 17 bases in between. Per the germline V gene, CDR1 is MNHNY and CDR2 is SVGAGI (reference sequence).

In DNA, the CDR3 is TGCGCCAGCAGCCTTCGAACAGCTACCAATCAGCCCCAGCATTTT. Translating gives CASSLRTATNQPQHF. V usage is TRBV4-3 and J usage is TRBJ1-5; D gene uncertain. V gave up 4 bases and J gave up 3 bases, with 13 bases separating them. This CDR3 spans 15 amino acids. Germline V gene data show CDR1 as LGHNA and CDR2 as YSLEER.